The next 10 T cell receptor beta chains were all read from a single sample in a study of blood T cell repertoires in COVID-19. Profiling relied on immunoSEQ multiplex PCR, and the TCRdb table lists in-frame clones only, not all of them. Among 150,000 to 200,000 clones listed, roughly 84% were seen once. Sequenced: peripheral blood. The receptor source for this set is a woman aged 80 or older with acute or convalescent COVID-19.

The chain joins TRBV21-1 to TRBJ1-5; the D call of TRBD1 is as the table states it, not checked on the DNA. TRBV21-1 is deemed a pseudogene. This CDR3 spans 17 amino acids. CDR3 nucleotides: TGTGCCAGCAGACTTCCGGGACAGGGAGGTCGCAATCAGCCCCAGCATTTT. It is translated as CASRLPGQGGRNQPQHF.

The chain links TRBV27 to TRBJ1-1; perhaps TRBD1 as D (6 bases). CDR1 is MNHEY, CDR2 SMNVEV, per germline (reference sequence). There are 14 residues in the CDR3. Trimming pared 5 bases from V and 3 bases from J, leaving 13 bases between. The CDR3 DNA reads as TGTGCCAGCAGTCCCGGTACAGGGTACACTGAAGCTTTCTTT. This translates into CASSPGTGYTEAFF.

The chain recombines TRBV27 with TRBJ2-1; TRBD2 matches at 8 bases. Germline V gene sequence: CDR1 MNHEY, CDR2 SMNVEV (reference sequence). Trimming took 6 bases from V and 13 from J; bases not matched to a gene: 14. The length of the CDR3 is 14 residues. The CDR3 DNA reads as TGTGCCAGCAGACCGGGACTAGACGTTCACTTCCAGTTCTTC. This codes for CASRPGLDVHFQFF.

The V gene is TRBV5-6, the J gene TRBJ1-3, with D tentatively TRBD1 (5 bases). Germline V gene data show CDR1 as SGHDT and CDR2 as YYEEEE. The V end was cut by 1 base, the J end by 0 bases, with 11 bases between. CDR3 size: 16 residues. This chain's CDR3 is CASSLWGSTSGNTIYF. CDR3 sequence (DNA): TGTGCCAGCAGCTTGTGGGGCAGCACCTCTGGAAACACCATATATTTT.

V gene TRBV20-1 combines with J gene TRBJ2-1, with TRBD1 identical over 9 bases. Looked up from germline, CDR1 is DFQATT and CDR2 is SNEGSKA (reference sequence). CDR3 length: 14 amino acids. J lost 6 bases, V lost 3 bases, and 6 bases had no gene match. The CDR3 coding sequence is TGCAGTGCTAGTAAGGGACAGGGCGGCAATGAGCAGTTCTTC. Its protein is CSASKGQGGNEQFF.

This clone was observed a single time. Here the CDR3 DNA reads TGTGCCAGCAGTGAAGGGTACAGCCTTTTCTATGGCTACACCTTC. Its translation is CASSEGYSLFYGYTF. The rearrangement links TRBV25-1 to TRBJ1-2; D remains ambiguous. Germline V gene sequence: CDR1 MGHDK, CDR2 SYGVNS. With 2 bases removed from V and 4 bases from J, the gap between germline ends came to 14 bases. The CDR3 consists of 15 residues.

This clone was observed a few times. In nucleotides, the CDR3 is TGTGCCAGTAGTATTGGAGGAGGTGGGGCCAACGTCCTGACTTTC. The encoded protein is CASSIGGGGANVLTF. The rearrangement links TRBV19 to TRBJ2-6, with a possible D match to TRBD2 (5 bases). The V end was cut by 3 bases, the J end by 3 bases, with 9 bases between. This CDR3 is built from 15 residues. CDR1 and CDR2 from the germline V gene are LNHDA and SQIVND (reference sequence). The full variable domain, completed using reference TRBV19 and TRBJ2-6, is DGGITQSPKYLFRKEGQNVTLSCEQNLNHDAMYWYRQDPGQGLRLIYYSQIVNDFQKGDIAEGYSVSREKKESFPLTVTSAQKNPTAFYLCASSIGGGGANVLTFGAGSRLTVL.

In the case of this clone: Other DNA sequences in the sample encode the same CDR3. This chain connects TRBV19 to TRBJ1-1; no reliable D call. With 5 bases removed from V and 0 bases from J, the gap between germline ends came to 10 bases. The CDR3 length is 14 residues. The germline V gene has CDR1 LNHDA and CDR2 SQIVND (reference sequence). CDR3 sequence: CASSSGGVNTEAFF. CDR3 sequence (DNA): TGTGCCAGTAGTTCCGGCGGGGTGAACACTGAAGCTTTCTTT.

V and J are TRBV28 and TRBJ1-2; the match to TRBD1 covers 7 bases. V shed 3 bases, J shed 3 bases, and the junction held 1 base outside the gene matches. This CDR3 is 13 amino acids long. The germline gives CDR1 MDHEN, CDR2 SYDVKM. CDR3 loop: CASSLGTDYGYTF. The CDR3 coding sequence is TGTGCCAGCAGTTTGGGGACAGACTATGGCTACACCTTC.

The chain recombines TRBV12-3 or TRBV12-4 with TRBJ1-2; 7 bases agree with TRBD1. With V trimmed by 7 bases and J by 8 bases, 10 bases remained unmatched. This CDR3 comprises 13 residues. CDR3: CASNTDRAGGYTF. DNA for the CDR3: TGTGCCAGCAATACAGACAGGGCAGGCGGCTACACCTTC.